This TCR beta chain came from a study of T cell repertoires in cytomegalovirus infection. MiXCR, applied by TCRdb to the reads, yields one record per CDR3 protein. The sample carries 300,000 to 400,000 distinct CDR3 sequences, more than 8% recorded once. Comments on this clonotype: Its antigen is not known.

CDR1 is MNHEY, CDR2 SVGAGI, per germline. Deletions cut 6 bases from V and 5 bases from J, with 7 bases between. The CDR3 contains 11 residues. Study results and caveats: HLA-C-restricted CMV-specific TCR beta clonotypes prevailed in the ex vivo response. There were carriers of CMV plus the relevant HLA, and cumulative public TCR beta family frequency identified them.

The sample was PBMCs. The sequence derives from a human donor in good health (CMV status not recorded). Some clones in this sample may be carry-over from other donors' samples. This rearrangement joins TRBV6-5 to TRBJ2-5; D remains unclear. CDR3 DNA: TGTGCCAGCAGATATATGGAGACCCAGTACTTC. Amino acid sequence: CASRYMETQYF.